This T cell receptor beta chain was captured by sequencing in a study of control samples from healthy donors and cancer patients. Generated by immunoSEQ multiplex PCR, the TCRdb table keeps only in-frame clones and is missing some. The data show 150,000 or so clones, under 95% seen once. This CDR3 comprises 15 residues. Trimming removed 5 bases at V and 1 base at J, with 15 bases between. CDR1 is MDHEN and CDR2 is SYDVKM in the germline V gene. The sequencing input was blood. This chain connects TRBV28 to TRBJ2-7; TRBD1 might be the D (5 bases). This TCR came from a young man in good health. The DNA for the CDR3 is TGTGCCAGCAGTCCGGCAGGGATGGGTTCCTACGAGCAGTACTTC. Its protein product is CASSPAGMGSYEQYF.